This T cell receptor beta chain was obtained from a study of blood T cell repertoires in COVID-19. Study-wide background: Both acute and convalescent COVID-19 samples were obtained from the United States, Italy and Spain. From T cells, B-cell-depleted T cells, or PBMCs came the material, which was cDNA or gDNA.

Sequencing used immunoSEQ multiplex PCR; TCRdb keeps in-frame clones, though not all of them. The table includes almost 55,000 clones, under 90% detected once. Germline CDR1 reads SGHVS; CDR2 reads FQNEAQ. V lost 0 bases, J lost 8 bases, and 14 bases lay in between. The CDR3 loop spans 16 amino acids. Sequencing was done on a sample of peripheral blood. The gene calls are TRBV7-8 and TRBJ1-6; TRBD1 is a possible D gene (6 bases). This sequence was found in a man aged 50 to 59 with acute or convalescent COVID-19. In nucleotides, the CDR3 is TGTGCCAGCAGCTTAGCGCGGGCAGGGGCGGATTCACCCCTCCACTTT. This gives the protein CASSLARAGADSPLHF.